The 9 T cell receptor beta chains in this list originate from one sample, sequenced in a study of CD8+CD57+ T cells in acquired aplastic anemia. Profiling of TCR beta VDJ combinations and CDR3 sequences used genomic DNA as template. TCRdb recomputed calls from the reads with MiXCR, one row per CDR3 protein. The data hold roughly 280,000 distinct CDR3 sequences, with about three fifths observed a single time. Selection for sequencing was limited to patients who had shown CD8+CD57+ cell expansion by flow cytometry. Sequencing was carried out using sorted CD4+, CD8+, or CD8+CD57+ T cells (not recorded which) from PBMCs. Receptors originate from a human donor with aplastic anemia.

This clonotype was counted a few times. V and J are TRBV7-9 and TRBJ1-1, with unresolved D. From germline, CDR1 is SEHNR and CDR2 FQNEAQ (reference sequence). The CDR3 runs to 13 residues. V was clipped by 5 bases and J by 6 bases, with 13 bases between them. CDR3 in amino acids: CASSLRGEPEAFF. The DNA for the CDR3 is TGTGCCAGCAGCCTCCGCGGGGAACCTGAAGCTTTCTTT.

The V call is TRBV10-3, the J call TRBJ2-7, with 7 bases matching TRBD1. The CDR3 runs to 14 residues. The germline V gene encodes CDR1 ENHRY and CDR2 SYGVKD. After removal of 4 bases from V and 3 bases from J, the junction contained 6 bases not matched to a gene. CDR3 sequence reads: CAISVGNRGYEQYF. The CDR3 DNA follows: TGTGCCATCAGTGTCGGAAACAGGGGCTACGAGCAGTACTTC.

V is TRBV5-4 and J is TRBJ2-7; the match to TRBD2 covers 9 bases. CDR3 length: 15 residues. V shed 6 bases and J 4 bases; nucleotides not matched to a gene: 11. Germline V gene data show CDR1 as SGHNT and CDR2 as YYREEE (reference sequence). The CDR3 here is CASTQGGLANYEQYF. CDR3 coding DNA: TGTGCCAGCACCCAAGGAGGACTAGCGAATTACGAGCAGTACTTC.

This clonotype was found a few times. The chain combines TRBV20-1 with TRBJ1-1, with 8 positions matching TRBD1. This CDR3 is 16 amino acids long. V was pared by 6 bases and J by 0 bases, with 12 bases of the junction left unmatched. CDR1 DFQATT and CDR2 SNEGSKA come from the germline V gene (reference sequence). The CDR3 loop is CSASGQEKIMNTEAFF. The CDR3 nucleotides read TGCAGTGCCTCGGGACAGGAAAAGATCATGAACACTGAAGCTTTCTTT.

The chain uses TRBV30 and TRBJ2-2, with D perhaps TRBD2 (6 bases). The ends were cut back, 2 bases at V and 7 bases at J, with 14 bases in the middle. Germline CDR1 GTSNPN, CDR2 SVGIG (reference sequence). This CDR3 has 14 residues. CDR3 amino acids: CAWSSIDGGGELFF. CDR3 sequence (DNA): TGTGCCTGGAGTTCAATAGACGGGGGCGGGGAGCTGTTTTTT.

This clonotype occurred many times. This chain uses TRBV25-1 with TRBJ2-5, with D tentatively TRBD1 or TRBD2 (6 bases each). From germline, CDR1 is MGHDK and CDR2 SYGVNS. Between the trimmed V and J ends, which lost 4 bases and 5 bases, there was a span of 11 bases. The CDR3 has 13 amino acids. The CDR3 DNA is TGTGCCAGCAGTGGCCAGGGGAGGGAGACCCAGTACTTC. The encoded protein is CASSGQGRETQYF.

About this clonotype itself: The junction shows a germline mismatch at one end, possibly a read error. CDR3 in DNA: TGTGCCAGCAGCTCGGACAGATCCTACAATGAGCGGTTCTTC. Translating it yields CASSSDRSYNERFF. This rearrangement joins TRBV7-9 to TRBJ2-1; possible D gene TRBD1, 6 bases. This CDR3 comprises 14 residues. In germline, CDR1 is SEHNR, CDR2 FQNEAQ (reference sequence).

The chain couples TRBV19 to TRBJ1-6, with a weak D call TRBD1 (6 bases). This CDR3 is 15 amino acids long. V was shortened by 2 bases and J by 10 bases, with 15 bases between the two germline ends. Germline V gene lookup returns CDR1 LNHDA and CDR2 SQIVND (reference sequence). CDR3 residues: CASSITSGGGSPLHF. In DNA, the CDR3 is TGTGCCAGTAGTATAACCTCAGGAGGGGGATCACCCCTCCACTTT.

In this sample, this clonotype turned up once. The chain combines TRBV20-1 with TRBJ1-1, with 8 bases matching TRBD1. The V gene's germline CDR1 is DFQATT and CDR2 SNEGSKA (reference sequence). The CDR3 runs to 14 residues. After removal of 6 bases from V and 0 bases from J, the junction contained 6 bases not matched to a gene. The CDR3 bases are TGCAGTGCAAACAGGGGGGGGATGAACACTGAAGCTTTCTTT. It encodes CSANRGGMNTEAFF.